A selection of T cell receptor beta chains follows, all from one sample in a study of shared clonotypes between healthy human individuals. TCRdb's copy holds only in-frame clones and misses some; the assay was immunoSEQ multiplex PCR. This table has approximately 350,000 clones, around 74% appearing once. The sample comprised memory CD4+ T cells sorted from blood. These TCRs come from a young man in good health. Both conserved end residues are part of each CDR3. The D gene is left open where the match is weak. The listing skips clone size in some rows; elsewhere it reads once, few, many or a size class.

>-|TRBJ2-2|TRBV2|TRBD1
CASKDDRESGELFF
TGTGCCAGTAAAGACGACAGGGAGTCCGGGGAGCTGTTTTTT
>-|TRBJ1-5|TRBV2|TRBD1
CASSERLGGGRVDFYQPQHF
TGTGCCAGCAGTGAACGTTTGGGAGGGGGCCGAGTGGACTTTTATCAGCCCCAGCATTTT
>-|TRBJ2-7|TRBV2|-
CASSEALLPTYEQYF
TGTGCCAGCAGTGAAGCGCTTCTCCCTACCTACGAGCAGTACTTC
>-|TRBJ2-5|TRBV9|TRBD1
CASSEGAYQETQYF
TGTGCCAGCAGCGAGGGGGCGTACCAAGAGACCCAGTACTTC
>-|TRBJ2-1|TRBV6-1|TRBD1
CASSGTGVGEQFF
TGTGCCAGCAGCGGAACAGGGGTTGGTGAGCAGTTCTTC
>-|TRBJ1-1|TRBV7-2|-
CASSLGTVNTEAFF
TGTGCCAGCAGCTTAGGGACAGTGAACACTGAAGCTTTCTTT
>few|TRBJ2-1|TRBV4-1|-
CASSQGLLGNEQFF
TGCGCCAGCAGCCAAGGACTACTTGGTAATGAGCAGTTCTTC
>-|TRBJ2-5|TRBV5-6|TRBD2
CASSLLAGGRETQYF
TGTGCCAGCAGCCTACTAGCGGGAGGGCGGGAGACCCAGTACTTC
>few|TRBJ2-7|TRBV27|-
CASRGRGYSYEQYF
TGTGCCAGCAGGGGGAGGGGGTACTCCTACGAGCAGTACTTC
>-|TRBJ2-1|TRBV20-1|-
CSGAYNEQFF
TGCAGTGGCGCCTACAATGAGCAGTTCTTC
>-|TRBJ1-1|TRBV28|TRBD1
CASSSSGGRFGNTEAFF
TGTGCCAGCAGTTCATCAGGGGGCCGATTCGGGAACACTGAAGCTTTCTTT
>-|TRBJ2-1|TRBV28|TRBD2
CASSLVAGEQFF
TGTGCCAGCAGTTTAGTAGCGGGTGAGCAGTTCTTC
>many|TRBJ2-6|TRBV28|-
CASLAGSSGANVLTF
TGTGCCAGTTTAGCTGGTAGCTCTGGGGCCAACGTCCTGACTTTC
>-|TRBJ2-2|TRBV27|-
CASSLQMPPNGELFF
TGTGCCAGCAGTTTACAGATGCCTCCCAATGGGGAGCTGTTTTTT
>-|TRBJ2-5|TRBV7-2|-
CASTPGAAETQYF
TGTGCCAGCACCCCGGGAGCGGCGGAGACCCAGTACTTC
>-|TRBJ1-1|TRBV12-5|-
CASGPSVLGDTEAFF
TGTGCTAGTGGCCCGTCTGTGTTGGGGGACACTGAAGCTTTCTTT
>-|TRBJ2-7|TRBV12-2|-
CASRLALPTGTYEQYF
TGTGCAAGTCGCTTAGCCCTCCCGACAGGGACCTACGAGCAGTACTTC
>-|TRBJ1-1|TRBV19|-
CASRLGFVGNTEAFF
TGTGCCAGTAGATTAGGATTTGTGGGAAACACTGAAGCTTTCTTT
>-|TRBJ2-1|TRBV14|-
CASSQVQSSWEQFF
TGTGCCAGCAGCCAAGTTCAATCATCATGGGAGCAGTTCTTC
>once|TRBJ2-3|TRBV29-1|TRBD1
CSASGTATIDTQYF
TGCAGCGCTTCCGGGACAGCGACGATAGATACGCAGTATTTT
>many|TRBJ2-4|TRBV18|-
CASSPPSTKNIQYF
TGTGCCAGCTCACCCCCCAGTACCAAAAACATTCAGTACTTC
>-|TRBJ2-7|TRBV13|TRBD1
CASSLPGTGGYEQYF
TGTGCCAGCAGTTTACCCGGGACAGGGGGCTACGAGCAGTACTTC
>once|TRBJ1-2|TRBV7-9|TRBD1
CASSLGTGTGYLRGYTF
TGTGCCAGCAGCTTAGGCACCGGGACAGGCTACCTGAGGGGCTACACCTTC
>-|TRBJ2-5|TRBV5-4|-
CAIGTGQETQYF
TGTGCCATCGGGACTGGCCAAGAGACCCAGTACTTC
>-|TRBJ2-7|TRBV5-1|-
CASSPDLVKGEQYF
TGCGCCAGCAGCCCGGACTTAGTCAAGGGCGAGCAGTACTTC
>-|TRBJ2-7|TRBV2|-
CASRGQDYEQYF
TGTGCCAGCAGGGGACAAGACTACGAGCAGTACTTC
>-|TRBJ2-3|TRBV4-1|-
CASSQVSVGPGDTQYF
TGCGCCAGCAGCCAAGTGTCCGTGGGTCCGGGAGATACGCAGTATTTT
>few|TRBJ1-1|TRBV5-1|TRBD1
CASGQGDTEAFF
TGCGCCAGCGGACAGGGGGACACTGAAGCTTTCTTT
>-|TRBJ1-2|TRBV2|-
CASSTSGGGYGYTF
TGTGCCAGCAGTACTAGCGGGGGCGGCTATGGCTACACCTTC
>-|TRBJ2-3|TRBV5-1|TRBD2
CASSHVRAGVDTDTQYF
TGCGCCAGCAGCCACGTGAGAGCGGGAGTTGACACAGATACGCAGTATTTT
>-|TRBJ1-6|TRBV10-2|-
CASSFGRTSSYNSPLHF
TGCGCCAGCAGCTTCGGACGGACAAGCTCCTATAATTCACCCCTCCACTTT
>-|TRBJ2-7|TRBV5-4|-
CASSLEIEHYEQYF
TGTGCCAGCAGCTTGGAGATAGAGCACTACGAGCAGTACTTC
>few|TRBJ1-5|TRBV7-2|-
CASSPWVGPQHF
TGTGCCAGCAGCCCCTGGGTGGGGCCCCAGCATTTT
>-|TRBJ2-2|TRBV10-1|-
CASSELAKTGELFF
TGCGCCAGCAGTGAGTTAGCCAAGACCGGGGAGCTGTTTTTT
>-|TRBJ2-7|TRBV6-5|TRBD1
CASRQGQIYEQYF
TGTGCCAGCCGCCAGGGACAGATCTACGAGCAGTACTTC
>-|TRBJ2-7|TRBV5-5|TRBD2
CASSLELAATYEQYF
TGTGCCAGCAGCTTGGAACTAGCGGCTACCTACGAGCAGTACTTC
>-|TRBJ1-2|TRBV7-8|TRBD1
CASSQGTGNYGYTF
TGTGCCAGCAGCCAAGGGACAGGGAACTATGGCTACACCTTC
>-|TRBJ2-2|TRBV19|-
CASRETRAQGELFF
TGTGCCAGCCGGGAAACTAGAGCCCAGGGGGAGCTGTTTTTT
>-|TRBJ2-4|TRBV5-4|-
CASSPGGVAKNIQYF
TGTGCCAGCAGCCCGGGCGGGGTAGCCAAAAACATTCAGTACTTC
>-|TRBJ2-4|TRBV11-2|-
CASSLGANLAKNIQYF
TGTGCCAGCAGCTTAGGCGCCAATCTAGCCAAAAACATTCAGTACTTC
>-|TRBJ1-2|TRBV9|-
CASSVGPDYGYTF
TGTGCCAGCAGCGTAGGTCCAGATTATGGCTACACCTTC
>-|TRBJ2-7|TRBV28|-
CASTVAGDTLTYEQYF
TGTGCCAGCACCGTGGCGGGGGACACCCTTACCTACGAGCAGTACTTC
>few|TRBJ2-1|TRBV2|-
CASSARLLGHNEQFF
TGTGCCAGCAGCGCCAGGCTCCTCGGTCACAATGAGCAGTTCTTC
>-|TRBJ2-1|TRBV5-4|TRBD2
CASSSRTSGHNEQFF
TGTGCCAGCAGCTCAAGGACTAGCGGACACAATGAGCAGTTCTTC
>few|TRBJ2-2|TRBV10-2|TRBD2
CASSESSLGLARAF
TGCGCCAGCAGTGAGTCGAGTTTAGGACTAGCGCGTGCTTTT
>few|TRBJ1-2|TRBV5-5|-
CASSSLDSLDLANYGYTF
TGTGCCAGCAGCTCCCTCGACAGCCTCGACTTAGCTAACTATGGCTACACCTTC
>-|TRBJ1-1|TRBV12-5|-
CASGPGGANTEAFF
TGTGCTAGTGGCCCGGGGGGGGCGAACACTGAAGCTTTCTTT
>once|TRBJ2-3|TRBV5-1|-
CASSLYSTDTQYF
TGCGCCAGCAGCTTGTACAGCACAGATACGCAGTATTTT
>many|TRBJ2-1|TRBV11-2|-
CASSLDPPHEQFF
TGTGCCAGCAGCTTAGATCCCCCCCATGAGCAGTTCTTC
>-|TRBJ2-1|TRBV10-1|-
CASSESRSYNEQFF
TGCGCCAGCAGTGAGTCGAGAAGCTACAATGAGCAGTTCTTC